This T cell receptor beta chain was identified during a study of beta chain features in type 1 diabetes (dated by TCRdb to 2017 to 2018). For the wider study: No differences in mean age, gender distribution, total cell number or subset yield were found between patients and healthy donors. Regulatory and stem cell-like memory subsets were isolated from only 8 patients and about eight healthy donors, whereas naive and central memory subsets came from all 30 or so donors. In the study, TCRB repertoires of sorted circulating CD4+ T cell subsets from recently diagnosed type 1 diabetes patients were compared with those of matched healthy donors. Across all samples, 107,917,701 sorted cells were examined, and cell number per subset correlated strongly with RNA yield.

The sample holds one count of this clone. Its antigen specificity is not known. Base qualities were left out, and no much larger clone turns up one base away. Each donor gave one peripheral blood draw, about 110 mL on average, collected into heparinised tubes. A BD FACSAria II was used to sort naive, central memory, regulatory and stem cell-like memory CD4+ T cells with a panel that included CD45RO, CCR7, CD25, CD127, CD95 and CD27. A purity above 98% was achieved for all sorted populations. PBMCs were separated immediately by Lymphoprep density gradient centrifugation and were stained directly, without being cultured. To minimize batch effects, samples were stained and sorted in pairs, one healthy donor with one patient per experiment. Here is what the overall study found, with its caveats: A moderate but significant shortening of TCRB CDR3 length was observed in type 1 diabetes patients in all four CD4+ subsets. At VDJ recombination sites, type 1 diabetes patients had fewer insertions and more deleted nucleotides, which implies abnormalities in thymic rearrangement. PCR may preferentially amplify shorter templates, but because patient and control samples were amplified and corrected together, any resulting skew would affect both groups equally. Because cDNA was sequenced instead of genomic DNA, activated cells with high expression could be over-represented, although the groups did not differ in activation or CD3 levels. The naive, central memory and regulatory TCRB repertoires appeared to resemble one another more closely among patients than among healthy donors. Because the HLA sub-analyses included only small numbers of individuals, any influence of HLA type on TCRB rearrangement was left unresolved.

Trimming accounts for 1 base at V and 3 bases at J, while the number of junction bases matched to no gene is 3. CDR1 is given as SGHDT and CDR2 as YYEEEE, both from the germline V gene. The CDR3, cysteine through phenylalanine, is 16 amino acids long. This entry keeps only the CDR3 DNA: 48 bases, framed from base 1. The entire amount of isolated RNA was reverse transcribed using the High Capacity cDNA Reverse Transcription Kit, so the sequenced TCRB transcripts were expressed ones. Deep immunoSEQ sequencing was applied to naive, central memory and regulatory T cell samples, giving an average of about 3.7 million total reads per sample. After sorted cells were lysed in RLT buffer, RNA was extracted with DNase-treated RNeasy Micro or Mini kits, with the choice depending on cell number. Each cell subset was processed separately to prevent cross-contamination, with patient and healthy donor samples processed together. The immunoSEQ multiplex PCR was used to amplify TCRB sequences from cDNA, generating 87-bp fragments that spanned the CDR3 region. The amplicons were sequenced using the Illumina HiSeq platform. As for the authors' bioinformatics: Synthetic template baselines were used to correct PCR bias computationally, reads within Hamming distance 2 were collapsed, and singletons that could not be merged were discarded. By aligning reads against IMGT, V, D and J genes, CDR3 length, and insertions or deletions at six rearrangement sites were assigned. Clonotype counts were normalized to sorted cell number within each subset before computing true diversity and Gini coefficients with the tcR R package. Repertoire sharing was quantified using the overlap coefficient calculated on TCRB nucleotide sequences. Out-of-frame TCRB sequences from naive cells were analyzed to stand in for the pre-selection repertoire. The immuneACCESS repertoire file appears here via TCRdb, limited to in-frame rearrangements. These files lack a portion of the clones; in checked studies, under half of the deficit traces to unresolved V genes, and the cause of the others is not known. That table furnishes V, J and clone size, whereas the DNA furnished D and trimming. The sample data list hundreds of thousands of clones, and about 14% of these were observed just once. The leading ten clones occupy approximately 0.043% of the sample.

This receptor was identified in a man aged 18 to 29 with type 1 diabetes. The chain couples TRBV5-6 to TRBJ2-1; 11 of the junction bases match TRBD2. Sequenced material: naive CD4+ T cells from blood. The label giving this sample's cell subset or site can be read as: true naive CD4+ T cells. The CDR3 reads as follows: CASSLRTSGFYNEQFF. The DNA sequence is as follows: TGTGCCAGCAGCTTGCGGACTAGCGGGTTCTACAATGAGCAGTTCTTC.